This T cell receptor (beta chain) originates from a study of cytomegalovirus exposure and HLA in healthy donors. Study summary: Per a later analysis, the 550 to 850 first-cohort and fewer than 150 validation repertoires shared one platform. General study points: High specificity and sensitivity for cytomegalovirus status were reported for the classifier. The majority of TCR sequences were rare, yet some public TCRs appeared in many donors. First-cohort TCR clusters tended to co-occur in the 120 or so validation repertoires, a later analysis found.

Clones were read by immunoSEQ multiplex PCR, and TCRdb kept only the in-frame ones, dropping some. Among fewer than 120,000 clones listed, around nine tenths were seen once. The count of this clone is one. What it binds is unknown. Material: PBMCs. The receptor was isolated from a woman younger than 35 in good health and CMV-seronegative.

The CDR3 DNA sequence: TGCGCCAGCAGCCAAGGGCAGGTAGAAGGCACAGATACGCAGTATTTT. Amino acid sequence: CASSQGQVEGTDTQYF. The chain employs TRBV4-1 and TRBJ2-3, with D hard to call. Germline loops: CDR1 MGHRA, CDR2 YSYEKL. The CDR3 loop spans 16 amino acids. Between the trimmed V and J ends, which lost 1 base and 1 base, there was a span of 12 bases.